These T cell receptor beta chains were read from a single sample in a study of blood T cell repertoires in COVID-19. Produced via immunoSEQ multiplex PCR; TCRdb's table is partial and in-frame only. The sample includes about 96,000 clones, about 87% seen only once; the top ten take 4% to 5%. The sequencing sample was made of peripheral blood. Receptors originate from a human donor with COVID-19, enrolled during active disease. The donor label of this sample is uncertain. Each CDR3 is given with its conserved first and last residue. D genes are given only for firm matches.

D	V	J	DNA	CDR3
NA	TRBV9	TRBJ1-1	TGTGCCAGCAGCGTAGTGGTCGCAGACACTGAAGCTTTCTTT	CASSVVVADTEAFF
NA	TRBV11-3	TRBJ2-7	TGTGCCAGCAGCTCCACAGCTGCAAGCTCCTACGAGCAGTACTTC	CASSSTAASSYEQYF
NA	TRBV3-1/TRBV3-2	TRBJ2-7	TGTGCCAGCAGCCGAAGACTAGTCCCCTACCCTGCAGGCGAGCAGTACTTC	CASSRRLVPYPAGEQYF
TRBD2	TRBV3-1/TRBV3-2	TRBJ2-7	TGTGCCAGCAGCCCTAGGGGCGGGGGGCGCTACCGCTCCTACGAGCAGTACTTC	CASSPRGGGRYRSYEQYF
NA	TRBV19	TRBJ2-2	TGTGCCAGTAGTATAGAAGCCGGACAAGTTAACACCGGGGAGCTGTTTTTT	CASSIEAGQVNTGELFF
TRBD1	TRBV15	TRBJ1-4	TGTGCCACCAGCAGAGATCAGGGGGGAGGAGGTGAAAAACTGTTTTTT	CATSRDQGGGGEKLFF
NA	TRBV5-1	TRBJ1-4	TGCGCCAGCAGCTTGGTATTGGCAGGGCGTGCTGAAAAACTGTTTTTT	CASSLVLAGRAEKLFF
TRBD1	TRBV20-1	TRBJ1-5	TGCAGTGCCAGTGGACAGGGGGGAAGCAATCAGCCCCAGCATTTT	CSASGQGGSNQPQHF
TRBD1	TRBV11-2	TRBJ2-5	TGTGCCAGCAGCTTTACAGGGGTAATCGGCGAGACCCAGTACTTC	CASSFTGVIGETQYF
TRBD1	TRBV24-1	TRBJ2-5	TGTGCCACCAGTGATTTGCAGGGGGCTACAGAGACCCAGTACTTC	CATSDLQGATETQYF
NA	TRBV11-2	TRBJ2-3	TGTGCCAGCAGCTTAGCATCCTCGGTGTCAGATACGCAGTATTTT	CASSLASSVSDTQYF
NA	TRBV10-3	TRBJ2-7	TGTGCCATCAGTGTAGGGGTCAACGAGCAGTACTTC	CAISVGVNEQYF